The 8 T cell receptor beta chains reported below all come from one sample, sequenced in a study of CD8+ T cells in alopecia areata. Extracted RNA was reverse transcribed, and the resulting cDNA served as sequencing template. The table came from immunoSEQ multiplex PCR; TCRdb's copy has only in-frame clones and leaves some out. The sample comprises some 110,000 clones, 50% to 75% of which are singletons, and about 31% rests with the top ten. Regarding treatment: oral pan-JAK inhibitor, 5-10 mg twice daily. This specimen consisted of CD8+ T cells sorted from blood, obtained at week 4, from a patient treated with tofacitinib. The source of these receptors is a human donor with alopecia areata.

J is TRBJ1-2 and V is TRBV29-1; 7 positions agree with TRBD1. Looked up from germline, CDR1 is SQVTM and CDR2 is ANQGSEA. V dropped 7 bases and J dropped 4; count of bases not matched to a gene: 9. This CDR3 has 13 amino acids. DNA of the CDR3: TGCAGCGACCGGACAGGTTCTGTCTATGGCTACACCTTC. Translated, it gives CSDRTGSVYGYTF.

This clone was detected only a few times. The chain employs TRBV29-1 and TRBJ2-1; 9 nucleotides line up with TRBD1. The germline V gene has CDR1 SQVTM and CDR2 ANQGSEA. The ends lost 7 bases at V and 5 bases at J; junction bases unmatched: 9. This CDR3 is 14 amino acids long. The CDR3: CSAVTGGANNEQFF. CDR3 DNA sequence: TGCAGCGCTGTAACAGGGGGCGCCAACAATGAGCAGTTCTTC.

This chain joins TRBV9 and TRBJ2-7; 9 bases are shared with TRBD1. Losses at the gene ends were 0 bases for V and 3 bases for J; bases not matched to a gene: 1. The CDR3 has 14 residues. Germline V gene data show CDR1 as SGDLS and CDR2 as YYNGEE. The CDR3 DNA sequence: TGTGCCAGCAGCGTAGGGGACAGGGTCTACGAGCAGTACTTC. Translation gives CASSVGDRVYEQYF.

V is TRBV2 and J is TRBJ2-1, with a weak D call TRBD2 (5 bases). The CDR3 has 13 amino acids. Germline CDR1 is SNHLY and CDR2 is FYNNEI. Trimming stripped 11 bases from V and 10 bases from J, with 21 bases between. In DNA form, the CDR3 reads TGTGCCGGCCTCGGGGTCCCCCTTTGGGAGCAGTTCTTC. Residues: CAGLGVPLWEQFF. The variable domain in full, completed from reference TRBV2 and TRBJ2-1, reads EPEVTQTPSHQVTQMGQEVILRCVPISNHLYFYWYRQILGQKVEFLVSFYNNEISEKSEIFDDQFSVERPDGSNFTLKIRSTKLEDSAMYFCAGLGVPLWEQFFGPGTRLTVL.

J is TRBJ1-4 and V is TRBV29-1; D possibly corresponds to TRBD1 (5 bases). Germline lookup yields CDR1 SQVTM and CDR2 ANQGSEA. The CDR3 consists of 14 residues. V was clipped by 5 bases and J by 7 bases, with 17 bases between them. CDR3 DNA sequence: TGCAGCGTTCAACCGACGGGGGGGAGTGAAAAACTGTTTTTT. It encodes CSVQPTGGSEKLFF.

The chain has TRBV2 and TRBJ1-6; D ambiguous. Trimming cost V 6 bases and J 7 bases, with 7 bases left between them. The CDR3 runs to 12 residues. Germline CDR1 reads SNHLY; CDR2 reads FYNNEI. CDR3 amino acids: CASRSANSPLHF. The CDR3 region has the DNA TGTGCCAGCAGGTCAGCCAATTCACCCCTCCACTTT.

V is TRBV29-1 and J is TRBJ2-5; no clear D gene. This CDR3 is built from 13 residues. V dropped 6 bases and J dropped 0 bases, with 11 bases sitting between them. CDR1 and CDR2 (germline): SQVTM, ANQGSEA. CDR3 sequence reads: CSVRLANQETQYF. CDR3 nucleotides: TGCAGCGTCCGGCTTGCGAACCAAGAGACCCAGTACTTC.

V and J are TRBV29-1 and TRBJ2-2; TRBD2 matches 14 bases. There are 17 residues in the CDR3. V was pared by 7 bases and J by 7 bases, with 14 bases of the junction left unmatched. The germline V gene has CDR1 SQVTM and CDR2 ANQGSEA. CDR3 amino acids: CSALTGTSGGIFGELFF. In DNA, the CDR3 is TGCAGCGCCCTTACCGGGACTAGCGGGGGAATTTTCGGGGAGCTGTTTTTT.